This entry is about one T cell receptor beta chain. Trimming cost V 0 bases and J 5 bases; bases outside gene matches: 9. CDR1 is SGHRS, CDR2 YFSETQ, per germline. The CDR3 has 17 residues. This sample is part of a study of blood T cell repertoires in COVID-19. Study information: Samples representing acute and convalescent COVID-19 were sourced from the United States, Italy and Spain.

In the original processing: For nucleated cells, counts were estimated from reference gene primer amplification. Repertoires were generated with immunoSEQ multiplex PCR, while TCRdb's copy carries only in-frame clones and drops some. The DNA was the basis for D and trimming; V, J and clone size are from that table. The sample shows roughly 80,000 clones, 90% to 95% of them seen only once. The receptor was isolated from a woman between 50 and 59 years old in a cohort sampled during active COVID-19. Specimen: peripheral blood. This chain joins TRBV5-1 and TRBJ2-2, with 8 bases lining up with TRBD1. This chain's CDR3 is CASSLALAGGRTGELFF. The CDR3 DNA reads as TGCGCCAGCAGCTTGGCCCTTGCAGGGGGCAGGACCGGGGAGCTGTTTTTT. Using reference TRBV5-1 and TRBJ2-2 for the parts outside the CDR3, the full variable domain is KAGVTQTPRYLIKTRGQQVTLSCSPISGHRSVSWYQQTPGQGLQFLFEYFSETQRNKGNFPGRFSGRQFSNSRSEMNVSTLELGDSALYLCASSLALAGGRTGELFFGEGSRLTVL.